A single sample gave rise to the 27 T cell receptor beta chains below, sequenced in a study of graft-versus-host responses after intestinal transplantation. Their antigen targets remain unknown. Profiled with immunoSEQ multiplex PCR; TCRdb holds only in-frame clones, not every one. Seen here are over 85,000 clones, roughly 93% observed once, and the top ten hold roughly 0.49%. Material: unstimulated CD8+ T cells sorted from spleen or lymph node cells, obtained before intestinal transplant. These receptors were collected from a human donor who received an intestinal transplant.

V and J are TRBV19 and TRBJ2-2; TRBD2 matches at 10 bases. CDR3 length: 19 residues. Germline-derived CDR1 and CDR2 are LNHDA and SQIVND (reference sequence). Unmatched junction bases numbered 11, after V lost 3 bases and J lost 1 base. CDR3 region: CASSIGGAGGQRNTGELFF. The CDR3 bases are TGTGCCAGTAGTATCGGGGGAGCGGGGGGGCAGAGGAACACCGGGGAGCTGTTTTTT. The full variable domain, its missing parts supplied by reference TRBV19 and TRBJ2-2, is DGGITQSPKYLFRKEGQNVTLSCEQNLNHDAMYWYRQDPGQGLRLIYYSQIVNDFQKGDIAEGYSVSREKKESFPLTVTSAQKNPTAFYLCASSIGGAGGQRNTGELFFGEGSRLTVL.

The chain joins TRBV29-1 to TRBJ2-2; no firm D call. Trimming stripped 6 bases from V and 0 bases from J, with 5 bases between. The germline CDR1 and CDR2 sequences are SQVTM and ANQGSEA. The CDR3 sequence is 12 residues long. Written as DNA, the CDR3 is TGCAGCGTCACACCGAACACCGGGGAGCTGTTTTTT. Its translation is CSVTPNTGELFF.

The J gene is TRBJ1-1, the V gene TRBV4-3, with TRBD1 identical over 9 bases. CDR3 size: 16 residues. The ends lost 3 bases at V and 3 bases at J; junction bases unmatched: 8. Germline V lookup: CDR1 LGHNA, CDR2 YSLEER. The DNA of the CDR3 is TGCGCCAGCAGCCAGCCTTACGGACAGGGGTACACTGAAGCTTTCTTT. Its translation is CASSQPYGQGYTEAFF.

The rearrangement joins TRBV30 to TRBJ2-7, with D perhaps TRBD1 (6 bases). The CDR3 extends over 14 amino acids. The ends were cut back, 1 base at V and 6 bases at J, with 16 bases in the middle. Germline assignment: CDR1 GTSNPN and CDR2 SVGIG (reference sequence). The CDR3 region has the DNA TGTGCCTGGAGTGATCCCCGGGTGGGGGCCGAGCAGTACTTC. Amino acids: CAWSDPRVGAEQYF.

The chain links TRBV29-1 to TRBJ2-2; 7 nucleotides match TRBD1. CDR3 length: 12 residues. Germline V gives CDR1 SQVTM, CDR2 ANQGSEA. The ends lost 3 bases at V and 7 bases at J; junction bases unmatched: 2. CDR3 amino acids: CSVDRGIGELFF. For the CDR3, the DNA is TGCAGCGTTGACAGGGGGATCGGGGAGCTGTTTTTT.

The CDR3 DNA sequence: TGTGCCAGCAGCTTAGTAGATTCACCCCTCCACTTT. This sequence encodes CASSLVDSPLHF. The chain couples TRBV11-2 to TRBJ1-6; D call uncertain. Germline-derived CDR1 and CDR2 are SGHAT and FQNNGV. This CDR3 has 12 residues. Trimming stripped 1 base from V and 8 bases from J, with 3 bases between.

The chain carries TRBV27 and TRBJ2-1, with D possibly matching TRBD2 (5 bases). Trimming took off 5 bases at V and 3 bases at J, with 17 bases between the two ends. This CDR3 has 16 amino acids. Germline V gene data show CDR1 as MNHEY and CDR2 as SMNVEV (reference sequence). In nucleotides, the CDR3 is TGTGCCAGCAGTCCCACCGGGAAAGGTTTCTACAATGAGCAGTTCTTC. This codes for CASSPTGKGFYNEQFF.

This clone showed up just once. This chain links TRBV14 with TRBJ2-7; D possibly corresponds to TRBD2 (5 bases). Germline loops: CDR1 SGHDN, CDR2 FVKESK. Trimming stripped 4 bases from V and 0 bases from J, with 10 bases between. This CDR3 is 14 amino acids long. The chain's CDR3 is CASSRSGISYEQYF. For the CDR3, the DNA is TGTGCCAGCAGCCGCTCGGGGATCTCCTACGAGCAGTACTTC.

This clone was counted once. This chain connects TRBV6-1 to TRBJ2-2, with 7 bases aligning to TRBD1. The CDR3 is 14 amino acids. The germline CDR1 and CDR2 sequences are MNHNS and SASEGT. V trimming: 6 bases; J trimming: 6 bases; junction bases outside the gene matches: 7. As DNA, the CDR3 is TGTGCCAGCAGCCGAAGTGGGACAGCCGGGGAGCTGTTTTTT. Encoded protein: CASSRSGTAGELFF.

The J gene is TRBJ2-7, the V gene TRBV1; the table assigns TRBD2, which was not confirmed against the DNA. TRBV1 is deemed a pseudogene. The CDR3 length is 15 residues. The CDR3 reads CTSSQGLAGVYEQYF. The DNA of the CDR3 is TGCACCAGCAGCCAAGGTCTAGCGGGGGTCTACGAGCAGTACTTC.

The CDR3 is CASSLGRAESSYNEQFF. In DNA form, the CDR3 reads TGCGCCAGCAGCTTGGGGCGCGCGGAAAGCTCCTACAATGAGCAGTTCTTC. This chain links TRBV5-1 with TRBJ2-1; D gene uncertain. CDR1 SGHRS and CDR2 YFSETQ come from the germline V gene. V was clipped by 0 bases and J by 0 bases, with 13 bases between them. The CDR3 is 17 residues long.

The chain is built from TRBV12-2 and TRBJ1-5; whether TRBD1, the table's D call, matches the DNA was not checked. TRBV12-2 is labeled a pseudogene. The CDR3 totals 15 residues. The DNA for the CDR3 is TGTGCAAGTCGGTCCCCGGGACAGGGGCACCAGCCCCAGCATTTT. Its translation is CASRSPGQGHQPQHF.

This chain connects TRBV30 to TRBJ1-2; D is unclear. Trimming took 7 bases from V and 6 from J, leaving 15 bases between them. This CDR3 comprises 12 residues. Germline V gene lookup returns CDR1 GTSNPN and CDR2 SVGIG (reference sequence). The CDR3 nucleotides are TGTGCCTTAGAAGACACGGCCCATGGCTACACCTTC. Its translation is CALEDTAHGYTF.

In this sample, this clone turned up once. The chain employs TRBV7-9 and TRBJ2-1, with TRBD2 matching over 9 bases. V lost 4 bases and J lost 9; bases outside the gene matches: 13. CDR3 length: 16 residues. Germline V lookup: CDR1 SEHNR, CDR2 FQNEAQ (reference sequence). The CDR3 loop is CASSYQLAGLWGEQFF. DNA of the CDR3: TGTGCCAGCAGCTACCAGCTAGCGGGGCTATGGGGTGAGCAGTTCTTC.

V gene TRBV30 combines with J gene TRBJ2-3; D perhaps matches TRBD2 (5 bases). The germline CDR1 and CDR2 sequences are GTSNPN and SVGIG (reference sequence). This CDR3 contains 14 residues. Trimming took 4 bases from V and 4 from J, leaving 15 bases between them. Written as DNA, the CDR3 is TGTGCCTGGACCCGTCTAGCAATAGCAGATACGCAGTATTTT. This encodes CAWTRLAIADTQYF.

The V and J genes are TRBV13 and TRBJ2-7; a possible D gene is TRBD1 (6 bases). CDR1 is PRHDT and CDR2 is FYEKMQ in the germline V gene (reference sequence). The V gene lost 5 bases and the J gene lost 0 bases, with 14 bases spanning the gap. The CDR3 has 15 residues. The CDR3: CASSHGVDSSYEQYF. The CDR3 DNA sequence: TGTGCCAGCAGCCATGGCGTGGACAGCTCCTACGAGCAGTACTTC.

The rearrangement links TRBV10-1 to TRBJ2-7; the D is unclear. CDR1 and CDR2 (germline): WNHNN, SYGVQD (reference sequence). The CDR3 runs to 12 residues. V lost 3 bases and J lost 6, with 9 bases in between. CDR3 protein: CASSEPVREQYF. Written as DNA, the CDR3 is TGCGCCAGCAGTGAACCGGTCCGCGAGCAGTACTTC.

CDR3 nucleotide sequence: TGTGCCAGTAGTGAGTGGGACAGCCCCAATTCACCCCTCCACTTT. It codes for CASSEWDSPNSPLHF. The chain uses TRBV19 and TRBJ1-6; 7 nucleotides agree with TRBD1. The J segment lost 7 bases and the V segment lost 5 bases, leaving 8 bases of the junction unmatched. The CDR3 covers 15 residues. The germline V gene encodes CDR1 LNHDA and CDR2 SQIVND (reference sequence). The complete variable domain, with remaining parts taken from reference TRBV19 and TRBJ1-6, reads DGGITQSPKYLFRKEGQNVTLSCEQNLNHDAMYWYRQDPGQGLRLIYYSQIVNDFQKGDIAEGYSVSREKKESFPLTVTSAQKNPTAFYLCASSEWDSPNSPLHFGNGTRLTVT.

The V call is TRBV14, the J call TRBJ2-7; D is unclear. CDR3 length equals 15 residues. Looked up from germline, CDR1 is SGHDN and CDR2 is FVKESK. Trimming pared 0 bases from V and 0 bases from J, leaving 9 bases between. CDR3 DNA sequence: TGTGCCAGCAGCCAAGATCCTGCGAGCTCCTACGAGCAGTACTTC. Translating gives CASSQDPASSYEQYF.

The J gene is TRBJ1-2, the V gene TRBV7-9; TRBD1 matches at 7 bases. With 4 bases clipped from V and 4 bases from J, the junction kept 6 bases outside the gene matches. Germline V gene lookup returns CDR1 SEHNR and CDR2 FQNEAQ (reference sequence). This CDR3 contains 14 residues. The CDR3: CASSYPGQFYGYTF. The CDR3 DNA sequence: TGTGCCAGCAGCTACCCGGGACAGTTCTATGGCTACACCTTC.

The chain has TRBV18 and TRBJ2-1; possible D gene TRBD1, 6 bases. The germline V gene encodes CDR1 KGHSH and CDR2 LQKENI. Trimming left V 1 base short and J 5 bases short, with 9 bases between. The CDR3 runs 14 residues. The CDR3 nucleotides read TGTGCCAGCTCACCACGGGACAAGCACAATGAGCAGTTCTTC. Encoded protein: CASSPRDKHNEQFF.

V and J are TRBV4-3 and TRBJ2-1; maybe TRBD2 (5 bases). With 1 base removed from V and 0 bases from J, the gap between germline ends came to 10 bases. The germline gives CDR1 LGHNA, CDR2 YSLEER. The CDR3 totals 16 residues. The CDR3 protein is CASSQGSGSSYNEQFF. In nucleotides, the CDR3 is TGCGCCAGCAGCCAAGGGTCTGGGAGCTCCTACAATGAGCAGTTCTTC.

A single count supports this clone. This chain links TRBV19 with TRBJ2-2; D might be TRBD1 (6 bases). CDR1 and CDR2 from the germline V gene are LNHDA and SQIVND (reference sequence). This CDR3 has 17 amino acids. Trimming stripped 1 base from V and 5 bases from J, with 17 bases between. The CDR3 DNA follows: TGTGCCAGTAGTATAGGGTTCTCCGGGACATGGACCGGGGAGCTGTTTTTT. Residues: CASSIGFSGTWTGELFF.

The chain employs TRBV19 and TRBJ1-1; TRBD1 agrees at 8 bases. The CDR3 sequence is 14 residues long. Germline loops: CDR1 LNHDA, CDR2 SQIVND (reference sequence). J lost 4 bases, V lost 3 bases, and 4 bases had no gene match. In DNA, the CDR3 is TGTGCCAGTAGTATCGGTACAGGGGGCACTGAAGCTTTCTTT. Encoded protein: CASSIGTGGTEAFF. Supplemented by reference TRBV19 and TRBJ1-1, the full variable domain reads DGGITQSPKYLFRKEGQNVTLSCEQNLNHDAMYWYRQDPGQGLRLIYYSQIVNDFQKGDIAEGYSVSREKKESFPLTVTSAQKNPTAFYLCASSIGTGGTEAFFGQGTRLTVV.

The V gene is TRBV2, the J gene TRBJ2-5; 12 positions agree with TRBD1. Germline values: CDR1 SNHLY, CDR2 FYNNEI. This CDR3 is 12 amino acids long. V was pared by 8 bases and J by 9 bases, with 4 bases of the junction left unmatched. CDR3 nucleotides: TGTGCCAGCGGGACAGGGGGCTTGCCCCAGTACTTC. It is translated as CASGTGGLPQYF.

This chain links TRBV5-8 with TRBJ2-7; 8 positions agree with TRBD1. CDR1 SGHTS and CDR2 YDEGEE come from the germline V gene. This CDR3 has 17 amino acids. V lost 1 base and J lost 3; bases outside the gene matches: 12. CDR3 bases: TGTGCCAGCAGCTTGCGGGGGATTGCAGGGGGCCGCTACGAGCAGTACTTC. Its protein is CASSLRGIAGGRYEQYF.

With regard to this clone: Other DNA sequences in the sample encode the same CDR3. The chain is built from TRBV27 and TRBJ2-1; D unclear. V lost 2 bases and J lost 7, with 6 bases in between. The germline gives CDR1 MNHEY, CDR2 SMNVEV (reference sequence). CDR3 length equals 12 residues. CDR3 sequence reads: CASSLAGNEQFF. DNA of the CDR3: TGTGCCAGCAGTTTAGCAGGAAATGAGCAGTTCTTC.